This entry features one T cell receptor (beta chain) sequence. Trimming left V 1 base short and J 2 bases short, with 17 bases between. CDR1 is LGHNT, CDR2 FRNRAP, per germline. The CDR3 runs 17 residues. Profiling relied on immunoSEQ multiplex PCR, and the TCRdb table lists in-frame clones only, not all of them. The sample records approximately 41,000 clones, around 90% being singletons. The record originates from a study of OX40 agonist ivuxolimab in advanced cancers. Study overall: Intravenous ivuxolimab at 0.01 to 10 mg/kg was given to patients every 2 weeks. With a range of roughly 20 to 85, age averaged approximately 60 years, and roughly 80% were male. In three patients, partial responses were observed, one with hepatocellular carcinoma and two with cutaneous melanoma.

Sequences were derived from CD4+ or CD8+ T cells sorted from blood, sampled in a trial of the OX40 agonist ivuxolimab. This receptor was identified in an adult with an advanced solid tumor such as melanoma, head and neck, liver or kidney cancer. The V and J genes are TRBV12-5 and TRBJ2-5; a weak D match, TRBD1 (6 bases). The DNA of the CDR3 is TGTGCTAGTGGTTTGGCCCAACAGGGCAACAGACAAGAGACCCAGTACTTC. Amino acid sequence: CASGLAQQGNRQETQYF.